This TCR beta chain originates from a study of regulatory T cells in long-lasting Graves disease. Arm-PCR of CDR3 regions and iRepertoire HTBI primers were used to build TCR beta libraries. TCRdb redid the calling of the multiplex PCR reads with MiXCR, one entry per CDR3 protein. The table lists hundreds of thousands of distinct CDR3 sequences, less than 25% of them singletons. Time point of the sample: persistent/refractory GD, antithyroid drugs over 5 years with positive TRAb. RNA extracted from PBMCs served as the sequencing template. This CDR3 comprises 13 residues. V shed 6 bases and J shed 5 bases, with 13 bases lying between them. Germline loops: CDR1 MNHEY, CDR2 SVGEGT.

The TCR comes from a female donor with Graves disease. The source was peripheral blood mononuclear cells (PBMCs), collected when the disease was refractory, from a patient treated with antithyroid drugs. The V and J genes are TRBV6-2 or TRBV6-3 and TRBJ2-5, with D possibly being TRBD2 (6 bases). The CDR3 protein is CASRALAGETQYF. CDR3 nucleotides: TGTGCCAGCAGGGCACTAGCAGGGGAGACCCAGTACTTC.